The 26 T cell receptor beta chains given below trace back to one sample, sequenced in a study of shared clonotypes between healthy human individuals. Repertoires were generated with immunoSEQ multiplex PCR, while TCRdb's copy carries only in-frame clones and drops some. Among about 1,500,000 clones, around 95% were seen once, and the ten largest hold roughly 1.2%. Sequenced input: naive CD4+ T cells sorted from blood. Subset denoted: CD45RA+ positively selected. These TCRs come from a man aged 30 to 45 in good health.

V is TRBV13 and J is TRBJ2-3; 10 bases align to TRBD1. J was trimmed by 2 bases and V by 5 bases; bases with no gene match: 4. This CDR3 is 15 amino acids long. Germline CDR1 PRHDT, CDR2 FYEKMQ (reference sequence). CDR3 nucleotides: TGTGCCAGCAGCCGGACAGGGGGATTCACAGATACGCAGTATTTT. This encodes CASSRTGGFTDTQYF.

The J gene is TRBJ1-2, the V gene TRBV5-5, with TRBD1 as a possible D gene (6 bases). The CDR3 is 15 residues long. With 3 bases removed from V and 0 bases from J, the gap between germline ends came to 12 bases. CDR1 SGHKS and CDR2 YYEKEE come from the germline V gene (reference sequence). In DNA, the CDR3 is TGTGCCAGCAGCTACTACAGGGCTGCTAACTATGGCTACACCTTC. The encoded protein is CASSYYRAANYGYTF.

The rearrangement links TRBV5-1 to TRBJ2-5, with TRBD2 matching 7 bases. With V trimmed by 4 bases and J by 1 base, 7 bases remained unmatched. Germline CDR1 reads SGHRS; CDR2 reads YFSETQ. The CDR3 contains 15 residues. CDR3 DNA sequence: TGCGCCAGCAGCCCGCCCGGGAGGTCCCAAGAGACCCAGTACTTC. It yields the protein CASSPPGRSQETQYF.

The chain is built from TRBV19 and TRBJ2-2; D assignment may be TRBD1 or TRBD2 (5 bases each). V lost 6 bases to trimming and J lost 4 bases, with 9 bases between them. CDR1 and CDR2 from the germline V gene are LNHDA and SQIVND (reference sequence). The CDR3 runs 13 residues. The CDR3 DNA reads TGTGCCAGTAGAAGGGGACCCACCGGGGAGCTGTTTTTT. It encodes CASRRGPTGELFF. Combining the CDR3 with reference TRBV19 and TRBJ2-2 gives the whole variable domain DGGITQSPKYLFRKEGQNVTLSCEQNLNHDAMYWYRQDPGQGLRLIYYSQIVNDFQKGDIAEGYSVSREKKESFPLTVTSAQKNPTAFYLCASRRGPTGELFFGEGSRLTVL.

Comments on this clone: The same CDR3 is also encoded by other DNA sequences in this sample. The genes are TRBV5-1 and TRBJ1-3; D possibly corresponds to TRBD1 (5 bases). CDR3 length: 15 amino acids. The V end lost 0 bases, the J end lost 3 bases, and 10 bases lay between the germline ends. Germline V lookup: CDR1 SGHRS, CDR2 YFSETQ. CDR3: CASSLGGASGNTIYF. CDR3 bases: TGCGCCAGCAGCTTGGGTGGGGCGAGTGGAAACACCATATATTTT.

The gene calls are TRBV10-1 and TRBJ2-7; D is uncertain. Per germline, CDR1 WNHNN and CDR2 SYGVQD (reference sequence). The CDR3 loop spans 10 amino acids. The chain's CDR3 is CASTVGLSSV. DNA for the CDR3: TGCGCCAGCACGGTGGGTCTTAGTTCCGTC.

V and J are TRBV19 and TRBJ2-5; D could derive from TRBD1 or TRBD2 (5 bases each). The CDR3 spans 14 residues. V was clipped by 4 bases and J by 2 bases, with 11 bases between them. Per germline, CDR1 LNHDA and CDR2 SQIVND (reference sequence). This chain's CDR3 is CASSRPGGQETQYF. The CDR3 bases are TGTGCCAGTAGTAGACCTGGGGGTCAAGAGACCCAGTACTTC.

This clone was counted once. V is TRBV11-2 and J is TRBJ2-1, with D uncertain. The CDR3 is 15 residues long. Germline CDR1 SGHAT, CDR2 FQNNGV. Trimming removed 0 bases from V and 4 bases from J, with 10 bases in between. The CDR3 loop is CASSLDVLRYNEQFF. For the CDR3, the DNA is TGTGCCAGCAGCTTAGATGTTCTGCGGTACAATGAGCAGTTCTTC.

This clone was detected once. The chain recombines TRBV5-1 with TRBJ2-5; D might be TRBD2 (6 bases). Trimming left V 0 bases short and J 14 bases short, with 17 bases between. The CDR3 spans 13 residues. Per germline, CDR1 SGHRS and CDR2 YFSETQ. The CDR3 sequence is CASSLVWEVHEYF. The CDR3 DNA follows: TGCGCCAGCAGCTTGGTGTGGGAGGTGCATGAATACTTC.

In regard to this clone: The identical CDR3 is also encoded by other nucleotide sequences in the sample. The V and J genes are TRBV5-1 and TRBJ2-5; possible D gene TRBD1, 5 bases. Trimming took 0 bases from V and 2 from J, leaving 8 bases between them. Germline V gives CDR1 SGHRS, CDR2 YFSETQ. This CDR3 comprises 14 residues. CDR3 sequence (DNA): TGCGCCAGCAGCTTGGGACAGCCTCAAGAGACCCAGTACTTC. As protein: CASSLGQPQETQYF.

The rearrangement links TRBV5-1 to TRBJ2-3, with 10 bases aligning to TRBD2. The CDR3 totals 15 residues. Trimming removed 7 bases from V and 2 bases from J; junction bases left unmatched: 7. CDR1 is SGHRS, CDR2 YFSETQ, per germline. Here the CDR3 DNA reads TGCGCCAGCGGATATAGCGGGAGGCACACAGATACGCAGTATTTT. Translating gives CASGYSGRHTDTQYF.

The V call is TRBV27, the J call TRBJ2-7, with D possibly being TRBD1 (5 bases). Trimming shortened V by 5 bases and J by 6 bases, and 14 bases separated the two germline ends. Germline V gene sequence: CDR1 MNHEY, CDR2 SMNVEV (reference sequence). This CDR3 has 13 residues. The CDR3 coding sequence is TGTGCCAGCAGTCGCAGGGTCGAACTCGAGCAGTACTTC. Its protein is CASSRRVELEQYF.

V gene TRBV5-1 combines with J gene TRBJ2-7, with no clear D. CDR3 length: 14 residues. The V gene's germline CDR1 is SGHRS and CDR2 YFSETQ. Trimming took off 10 bases at V and 3 bases at J, with 20 bases between the two ends. The DNA of the CDR3 is TGCGCCCCCCCTCCCTCCCGAAATTTCTACGAGCAGTACTTC. Protein product: CAPPPSRNFYEQYF.

This clone has just one count. The genes are TRBV15 and TRBJ2-3; 7 nucleotides align to TRBD2. The CDR3 length is 14 residues. V lost 5 bases and J lost 2; bases outside the gene matches: 4. Germline V gene lookup returns CDR1 LNHNV and CDR2 YYDKDF (reference sequence). As DNA, the CDR3 is TGTGCCACCAGCTCTAGCGGATTCACAGATACGCAGTATTTT. Amino acid sequence: CATSSSGFTDTQYF.

This chain joins TRBV29-1 and TRBJ2-5; D tentatively reads TRBD1 or TRBD2 (8 bases each). The CDR3 extends over 15 amino acids. The ends were cut back, 3 bases at V and 4 bases at J, with 18 bases in the middle. Germline V lookup: CDR1 SQVTM, CDR2 ANQGSEA. The CDR3 sequence is CSVDLGSGTGETQYF. The CDR3 DNA reads TGCAGCGTTGATTTAGGTAGCGGGACAGGAGAGACCCAGTACTTC.

The gene calls are TRBV18 and TRBJ2-1, with 7 positions matching TRBD1. The CDR3 loop spans 16 amino acids. After removal of 2 bases from V and 8 bases from J, the junction contained 12 bases not matched to a gene. CDR1 and CDR2 from the germline V gene are KGHSH and LQKENI. The CDR3 DNA follows: TGTGCCAGCTCACCAATTTCGGCAGGGGGTATTGATGAGCAGTTCTTC. The encoded protein is CASSPISAGGIDEQFF.

This chain joins TRBV29-1 and TRBJ2-5; D possibly corresponds to TRBD1 (6 bases). Germline V lookup: CDR1 SQVTM, CDR2 ANQGSEA. Deletions cut 6 bases from V and 3 bases from J, with 11 bases between. CDR3 size: 12 residues. CDR3 amino acids: CSVSGAEETQYF. The CDR3 nucleotides are TGCAGCGTATCAGGGGCGGAAGAGACCCAGTACTTC.

This rearrangement joins TRBV5-1 to TRBJ2-3; D unclear. V was cut by 0 bases and J by 6 bases, with 11 bases left in between. The germline CDR1 and CDR2 sequences are SGHRS and YFSETQ. This CDR3 contains 14 residues. CDR3 nucleotide sequence: TGCGCCAGCAGCTTGGTACCAAGCTGGGATACGCAGTATTTT. Protein product: CASSLVPSWDTQYF.

This clone appeared once. The rearrangement joins TRBV10-1 to TRBJ2-3; D might be TRBD1 (6 bases). Germline lookup yields CDR1 WNHNN and CDR2 SYGVQD (reference sequence). CDR3 length: 15 amino acids. Trimming cost V 6 bases and J 0 bases, with 13 bases left between them. As DNA, the CDR3 is TGCGCCAGCAGCCCGGACAGATCTAGCACAGATACGCAGTATTTT. Protein: CASSPDRSSTDTQYF.

The chain joins TRBV21-1 to TRBJ2-5; TRBD2, the table's D call, lacks a check against the DNA. TRBV21-1 is a pseudogene segment. CDR3 length equals 16 residues. DNA of the CDR3: TGTGCCAGCAGCAAAGAGCGGGAAAATGCTCTGGAGACCCAGTACTTC. Its translation: CASSKERENALETQYF.

As regards this clone: A junction boundary mismatches the germline segment, possibly from a read error. The CDR3 DNA reads TGCGCCAGCAGCCAAGTGGCGGCAGGGGAAGAGACCCAGTACTTC. Amino acid sequence: CASSQVAAGEETQYF. V usage is TRBV5-4 and J usage is TRBJ2-5, with D possibly matching TRBD1 (6 bases). The CDR3 sequence is 15 residues long. CDR1 and CDR2 (germline): SGHNT, YYREEE (reference sequence).

Notes on this clone: Other DNA sequences within the sample encode an identical CDR3. The gene calls are TRBV18 and TRBJ1-1; weak D call: TRBD1 (5 bases). Deletions cut 2 bases from V and 1 base from J, with 8 bases between. Germline loops: CDR1 KGHSH, CDR2 LQKENI. This CDR3 contains 14 residues. The CDR3, as DNA: TGTGCCAGCTCACCAACGAGGGGGAACACTGAAGCTTTCTTT. This encodes CASSPTRGNTEAFF.

The gene calls are TRBV5-6 and TRBJ2-2; D uncertain. Per germline, CDR1 SGHDT and CDR2 YYEEEE. The CDR3 runs 15 residues. Trimming removed 4 bases at V and 0 bases at J, with 10 bases between. DNA of the CDR3: TGTGCCAGCAGCCATTTCACTACGAACACCGGGGAGCTGTTTTTT. It encodes CASSHFTTNTGELFF.

The chain employs TRBV4-1 and TRBJ1-5; 8 nucleotides match TRBD1. CDR1 is MGHRA and CDR2 is YSYEKL in the germline V gene. V gave up 0 bases and J gave up 6 bases; unmatched junction bases: 7. The CDR3 is 16 amino acids. CDR3 sequence reads: CASSQERQGALQPQHF. The CDR3 DNA reads as TGCGCCAGCAGCCAAGAGCGCCAGGGGGCCCTTCAGCCCCAGCATTTT.

The chain links TRBV6-6 to TRBJ2-1; 12 nucleotides agree with TRBD2. The germline gives CDR1 MNHNY, CDR2 SVGAGI (reference sequence). This CDR3 has 16 residues. Trimming took 2 bases from V and 9 from J; bases not matched to a gene: 8. CDR3 nucleotide sequence: TGTGCCAGCAGTTACCACCCCCTAGCGGGAGGGGGTGAGCAGTTCTTC. This sequence encodes CASSYHPLAGGGEQFF.

V is TRBV28 and J is TRBJ2-3; 7 bases map to TRBD2. The CDR3 consists of 12 residues. CDR1 is MDHEN, CDR2 SYDVKM, per germline. V lost 11 bases, J lost 4 bases, and 6 bases stayed unmatched. CDR3 region: CAGSGGADTQYF. As DNA, the CDR3 is TGTGCCGGCTCGGGAGGCGCAGATACGCAGTATTTT.